What follows are 17 T cell receptor beta chains derived from one specimen sequenced in a study of T cell changes during pregnancy in multiple sclerosis. Produced via immunoSEQ multiplex PCR; TCRdb's table is partial and in-frame only. The sample carries tens of thousands of clones, about 92% recorded once. The input for sequencing was peripheral blood, taken in the second trimester of pregnancy. The receptors originated from a female donor with multiple sclerosis, enrolled in a pregnancy study.

The V gene is TRBV5-1, the J gene TRBJ2-1; D not resolved. The CDR3 has 14 residues. Per germline, CDR1 SGHRS and CDR2 YFSETQ. V lost 1 base to trimming and J lost 4 bases, with 9 bases between them. CDR3 DNA: TGCGCCAGCAGCTTGACTACGGTTTACAATGAGCAGTTCTTC. Residues: CASSLTTVYNEQFF.

This chain uses TRBV27 with TRBJ1-5, with 7 bases that match TRBD1. Germline V gene data show CDR1 as MNHEY and CDR2 as SMNVEV (reference sequence). This CDR3 region has 15 residues. J gave up 5 bases and V 3 bases, and 7 bases lay outside the gene matches. The CDR3 coding sequence is TGTGCCAGCAGTTTGAGGGGGACAGTGCATCAGCCCCAGCATTTT. As protein: CASSLRGTVHQPQHF.

This sequence joins TRBV30 and TRBJ1-1, with D possibly TRBD1 on 6 matching bases. This CDR3 has 13 residues. CDR1 is GTSNPN and CDR2 is SVGIG in the germline V gene (reference sequence). Trimming left V 3 bases short and J 4 bases short, with 12 bases between. The chain's CDR3 is CAWRNRVGTEAFF. In nucleotides, the CDR3 is TGTGCCTGGAGAAACAGGGTGGGCACTGAAGCTTTCTTT. Filled out from reference TRBV30 and TRBJ1-1, the complete variable domain reads SQTIHQWPATLVQPVGSPLSLECTVEGTSNPNLYWYRQAAGRGLQLLFYSVGIGQISSEVPQNLSASRPQDRQFILSSKKLLLSDSGFYLCAWRNRVGTEAFFGQGTRLTVV.

V gene TRBV7-9 combines with J gene TRBJ1-5; maybe TRBD1 (6 bases). CDR1 and CDR2 (germline): SEHNR, FQNEAQ (reference sequence). The CDR3 extends over 15 amino acids. V lost 1 base and J 1 base, leaving 8 bases between the germline ends. CDR3 loop: CASSLGGGSNQPQHF. The CDR3 DNA reads TGTGCCAGCAGCTTAGGAGGGGGAAGCAATCAGCCCCAGCATTTT.

The rearrangement joins TRBV6-1 to TRBJ2-1; TRBD2 aligns across 14 bases. The CDR3 runs to 15 residues. Germline lookup yields CDR1 MNHNS and CDR2 SASEGT. After removal of 3 bases from V and 9 bases from J, the junction contained 4 bases not matched to a gene. In nucleotides, the CDR3 is TGTGCCAGCAGTGAGACTAGCGGGGGGGCGATTGAGCAGTTCTTC. Its protein is CASSETSGGAIEQFF.

The chain has TRBV9 and TRBJ2-7; 8 bases are a match to TRBD1. The trim removed 3 bases at V and 1 base at J, leaving 9 bases unmatched. Germline V lookup: CDR1 SGDLS, CDR2 YYNGEE. This CDR3 spans 16 amino acids. The CDR3 protein is CASSAGTGLASYEQYF. CDR3 nucleotides: TGTGCCAGCAGCGCCGGGACAGGCCTTGCTTCCTACGAGCAGTACTTC. The variable domain in full, with the rest retrieved from reference TRBV9 and TRBJ2-7, is DSGVTQTPKHLITATGQRVTLRCSPRSGDLSVYWYQQSLDQGLQFLIQYYNGEERAKGNILERFSAQQFPDLHSELNLSSLELGDSALYFCASSAGTGLASYEQYFGPGTRLTVT.

This rearrangement joins TRBV2 to TRBJ2-2; 8 positions agree with TRBD1. In germline, CDR1 is SNHLY, CDR2 FYNNEI. V was clipped by 6 bases and J by 6 bases; unmatched bases: 6. The CDR3 contains 14 residues. The CDR3 bases are TGTGCCAGCAGGCAGGGGGCGCGGCCCGGGGAGCTGTTTTTT. It translates to CASRQGARPGELFF.

The chain uses TRBV4-1 and TRBJ2-5, with TRBD2 identical over 10 bases. The germline V gene encodes CDR1 MGHRA and CDR2 YSYEKL. The CDR3 extends over 15 amino acids. Germline trimming cut 4 bases from V and 5 bases from J; bases unmatched to any gene: 7. The chain's CDR3 is CASSLLERGGETQYF. The CDR3 DNA sequence: TGCGCCAGCAGCCTCCTCGAGCGGGGGGGTGAGACCCAGTACTTC.

The rearrangement links TRBV13 to TRBJ1-1; TRBD1 is a possible D gene (6 bases). The CDR3 spans 12 residues. The V gene lost 8 bases and the J gene lost 7 bases, with 14 bases spanning the gap. Germline CDR1 PRHDT, CDR2 FYEKMQ (reference sequence). The CDR3 loop is CASVQGGNEAFF. The DNA for the CDR3 is TGTGCCAGCGTACAGGGTGGTAATGAAGCTTTCTTT. Variable domain in full (rest from reference TRBV13 and TRBJ1-1): AAGVIQSPRHLIKEKRETATLKCYPIPRHDTVYWYQQGPGQDPQFLISFYEKMQSDKGSIPDRFSAQQFSDYHSELNMSSLELGDSALYFCASVQGGNEAFFGQGTRLTVV.

The chain employs TRBV7-2 and TRBJ1-1; 7 bases align to TRBD1. This CDR3 region has 16 residues. Trimming cost V 1 base and J 5 bases; bases outside gene matches: 10. CDR1 SGHTA and CDR2 FQGNSA come from the germline V gene. The CDR3 DNA sequence: TGTGCCAGCAGCTTAGGGGACAGCTCTGTGTGGACTGAAGCTTTCTTT. This translates into CASSLGDSSVWTEAFF.

This chain links TRBV7-2 with TRBJ2-7, with 9 bases identical to TRBD2. The CDR3 spans 15 residues. CDR1 and CDR2 (germline): SGHTA, FQGNSA. Trimming took 6 bases from V and 3 from J; bases not matched to a gene: 9. CDR3 protein: CASRWASGANYEQYF. The CDR3 DNA sequence: TGTGCCAGCAGGTGGGCTAGCGGGGCGAACTACGAGCAGTACTTC.

A few counts support this clone. This sequence joins TRBV2 and TRBJ1-6; D might be TRBD1 (6 bases). The CDR3 consists of 16 residues. CDR1 is SNHLY and CDR2 is FYNNEI in the germline V gene. Deletions cut 5 bases from V and 11 bases from J, with 22 bases between. The DNA of the CDR3 is TGTGCCAGCAGTCTACTACAGGGTTTGGTAAAGACACCCCTCCACTTT. Its protein product is CASSLLQGLVKTPLHF.

This clone was counted once. The rearrangement joins TRBV7-9 to TRBJ1-1; TRBD1 might be the D (6 bases). In germline, CDR1 is SEHNR, CDR2 FQNEAQ (reference sequence). V was shortened by 1 base and J by 5 bases, with 23 bases between the two germline ends. This CDR3 contains 18 residues. CDR3 bases: TGTGCCAGCAGCTTAGGCGGGGGCCGCCCCCTCACCCGGACTGAAGCTTTCTTT. The encoded protein is CASSLGGGRPLTRTEAFF.

The CDR3: CASSIGRQGSSYEQYF. CDR3 nucleotide sequence: TGCGCCAGCAGTATTGGGAGGCAGGGCTCCTCCTACGAGCAGTACTTC. The genes are TRBV5-1 and TRBJ2-7, with D maybe TRBD2 (6 bases). This CDR3 has 16 residues. Germline-derived CDR1 and CDR2 are SGHRS and YFSETQ. The ends were cut back, 5 bases at V and 0 bases at J, with 18 bases in the middle.

The chain joins TRBV5-4 to TRBJ1-6; TRBD1 is a possible D gene (6 bases). Trimming shortened V by 5 bases and J by 7 bases, and 10 bases separated the two germline ends. The CDR3 spans 13 residues. Germline CDR1 is SGHNT and CDR2 is YYREEE (reference sequence). The DNA for the CDR3 is TGTGCCAGCAGGGACAGCAGAAATTCACCCCTCCACTTT. It encodes CASRDSRNSPLHF.

This clone was observed a single time. The chain uses TRBV27 and TRBJ1-5; a possible D gene is TRBD1 (5 bases). Trimming stripped 2 bases from V and 0 bases from J, with 11 bases between. The germline CDR1 and CDR2 sequences are MNHEY and SMNVEV (reference sequence). The CDR3 has 16 residues. In DNA, the CDR3 is TGTGCCAGCAGTTTAGAGTCGGGGGTTAGCAATCAGCCCCAGCATTTT. This gives the protein CASSLESGVSNQPQHF.

The CDR3 bases are TGTGCCAGCAGCTGGGACAGGGTGGGCTCACCCCTCCACTTT. This gives the protein CASSWDRVGSPLHF. This chain joins TRBV6-5 and TRBJ1-6; 9 bases are a match to TRBD1. The CDR3 has 14 amino acids. The ends lost 6 bases at V and 10 bases at J; junction bases unmatched: 7. Germline values: CDR1 MNHEY, CDR2 SVGAGI.